This T cell receptor beta chain was recorded in a study of T-cell memory formation after mild COVID-19. Findings and limits, study-wide: A balance of CD4 and CD8 characterized clones contracting day 15 to 85, whereas later expanders leaned CD4+. Memory sampled before infection contained some responding clones, suggesting cross-reactive memory joined. Mainly CM and EM harbored the contracting CD4+ clones; mainly EMRA harbored the CD8+ ones.

Amplification by 5'RACE using constant-segment primers produced TCR alpha and TCR beta cDNA libraries that carried sample barcodes and UMIs. TCRdb itself ran the 5' RACE reads through MiXCR, one entry per CDR3 protein. The sample lists over 60,000 distinct CDR3 sequences, roughly a sixth occurring once. This clonotype was detected many times. Its antigen is still unknown. V lost 3 bases to trimming and J lost 0 bases, with 3 bases between them. CDR3 length: 14 amino acids. From germline, CDR1 is MNHNS and CDR2 SASEGT. The sequence derives from an adult woman who had mild COVID-19 (a few samples of this study predate the infection). Cell type and time point are not known. The sample taken for sequencing was PBMCs or a T cell subset sorted from them (not recorded which). J is TRBJ2-6 and V is TRBV6-1; D is ambiguous. The CDR3 region is CASSDNSGANVLTF. CDR3 sequence (DNA): TGTGCCAGCAGTGACAACTCTGGGGCCAACGTCCTGACTTTC.